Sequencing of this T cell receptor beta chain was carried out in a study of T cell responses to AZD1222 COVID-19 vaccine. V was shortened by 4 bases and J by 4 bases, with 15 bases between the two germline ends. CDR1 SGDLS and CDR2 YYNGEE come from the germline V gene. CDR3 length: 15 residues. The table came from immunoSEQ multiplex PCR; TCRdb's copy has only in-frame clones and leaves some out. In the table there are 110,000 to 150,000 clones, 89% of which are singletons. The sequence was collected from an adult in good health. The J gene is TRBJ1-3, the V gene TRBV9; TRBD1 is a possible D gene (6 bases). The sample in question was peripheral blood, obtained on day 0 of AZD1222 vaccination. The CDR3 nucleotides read TGTGCCAGCAGCCCAAATACAGGGTTCGGAAACACCATATATTTT. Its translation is CASSPNTGFGNTIYF.